This TCR beta chain was observed in a study of blood T cell repertoires in COVID-19 (dated by TCRdb to 2018 to 2020). As for the study more broadly: Collaborator samples came from the United States, Italy and Spain and covered acute and convalescent phases of COVID-19. The prospective study material was composed of cDNA or gDNA derived from T cells, B-cell-depleted T cells, or PBMCs. Subjects who had been exposed to COVID-19, were actively infected with it, or had recovered from it provided the deeply sampled blood TCRbeta repertoires that made up the dataset. The repertoires were released in a freely available public database intended as a resource for research on the immune response to SARS-CoV-2. The samples were drawn from two sources: the first 160 participants of the ongoing ImmuneRACE study, and about 1,300 subjects contributed by 6 global collaborators. The sample metadata nearly always contained a de-identified subject ID, COVID-19 status, age in years and sex. HLA class I and class II types, where available, came from metadata supplied by the sample provider rather than from assay-based typing. The investigation overall reported the following: The amount of clinical and demographic metadata varied by source and participant and was provided uncurated.

Note on this clone: No antigen is known for it. No per-base quality is available; no much larger clone lies one base away.

Relative to germline, V is missing 6 bases and J is missing 4 bases, with 10 bases of the junction outside any gene match. Based on the germline V gene, the CDR1 and CDR2 sequences are MGHDK and SYGVNS. Measured from the cysteine to the phenylalanine, the CDR3 is 15 residues long. Just the 45-base CDR3 DNA is kept, in frame starting at base 1. TCRbeta CDR3 regions were amplified from genomic DNA by means of the immunoSEQ Assay, a bias-controlled multiplex PCR. Regarding the original processing steps: Nucleated cell counts per sample were estimated from amplification of reference gene primers within the assay. To quantify the absolute abundance of each unique TCRbeta CDR3 rearrangement, sequence reads were collapsed and filtered. For each sample, productive Simpson clonality was calculated as the square root of Simpson's diversity index across productive rearrangements. Entries here come from immuneACCESS through TCRdb and include only in-frame sequences with V and J called. Some clones fail to appear in such tables; in the studies checked, an unresolved V gene covers under half of the shortfall, and the cause of the remainder is unknown. For V, J and clone size, that table is used; D and trimming come from the DNA. The sample table lists about 370,000 clones, roughly 86% of them with a count of one. The ten largest make up about 1.8% of the sample.

Participants in the prospective study were enrolled through a virtual design, were aged about 18 to 100 years, and lived in under 25 United States geographic areas. In the prospective study, participants were assigned to cohorts based on the clinical history participants reported in a screening survey and a study questionnaire. Recovered participants in ImmuneRACE Cohort 3 were defined as having two consecutive negative NP/OP PCR tests, clearance from a healthcare professional, or resolution of symptoms. In the prospective study, mobile phlebotomists collected whole blood, serum and a nasopharyngeal or oropharyngeal swab from each participant. Participants in the prospective study had the option to provide additional blood draws and questionnaires over an approximately 2-month period. Prospective study blood samples were shipped either frozen or at room temperature before DNA extraction.

This sequence uses TRBV25-1 and TRBJ2-7; 9 junctional bases match TRBD1. This TCR was sampled from a woman between 25 and 40 years old who had recovered from COVID-19. Sequencing was done on a sample of PBMCs or T cells enriched from blood (not recorded which). The CDR3 is CASRAGRDRVYEQYF. The DNA is TGTGCCAGCAGGGCTGGTAGGGACAGGGTTTACGAGCAGTACTTC.